These 30 T cell receptor beta chains were all obtained from the same sample, sequenced in a study of OX40 agonist ivuxolimab in advanced cancers. Sequenced by immunoSEQ multiplex PCR; TCRdb stores in-frame clones only, minus some. The repertoire includes about 46,000 clones, around 87% of them detected once, and around 11% sits in the top ten. The sequencing used CD4+ or CD8+ T cells sorted from blood, collected in a trial of the OX40 agonist ivuxolimab. The receptors stem from an adult with an advanced solid tumor such as melanoma, head and neck, liver or kidney cancer.

The chain uses TRBV6-5 and TRBJ1-3; the D is unclear. The CDR3 is 14 amino acids. The germline gives CDR1 MNHEY, CDR2 SVGAGI. V was cut by 5 bases and J by 1 base, with 9 bases left in between. The CDR3: CASSPTPSGNTIYF. The CDR3 DNA is TGTGCCAGCAGTCCCACACCTTCTGGAAACACCATATATTTT.

V gene TRBV18 combines with J gene TRBJ2-6; D call uncertain. Germline V gives CDR1 KGHSH, CDR2 LQKENI. The CDR3 is 18 residues long. The germline V and J ends were trimmed by 2 bases and 0 bases, with 14 bases remaining between them. The CDR3 reads CASSPMAAPFSGANVLTF. The CDR3, as DNA: TGTGCCAGCTCACCAATGGCAGCTCCCTTCTCTGGGGCCAACGTCCTGACTTTC.

The V gene is TRBV28, the J gene TRBJ1-2, with 9 bases identical to TRBD1. Germline loops: CDR1 MDHEN, CDR2 SYDVKM. The CDR3 covers 13 residues. The V segment lost 6 bases and the J segment 3 bases; nucleotides outside the gene matches: 2. This chain's CDR3 is CASRGQGDYGYTF. The CDR3 coding sequence is TGTGCCAGCAGGGGACAGGGTGACTATGGCTACACCTTC.

The rearrangement uses TRBV7-6 and TRBJ2-1; D might be TRBD1 or TRBD2, each matching 5 bases. CDR1 SGHVS and CDR2 FNYEAQ come from the germline V gene. Trimming took 4 bases from V and 6 from J, leaving 16 bases between them. CDR3 length: 15 residues. The CDR3 coding sequence is TGTGCCAGCAGCTATCGGGACCGATTACCCAATGAGCAGTTCTTC. Protein: CASSYRDRLPNEQFF.

The chain recombines TRBV2 with TRBJ1-5; D not certain. Germline V gene lookup returns CDR1 SNHLY and CDR2 FYNNEI. This CDR3 is built from 12 residues. The germline V and J ends were trimmed by 8 bases and 3 bases, with 8 bases remaining between them. The CDR3 is CASRAYNQPQHF. CDR3 bases: TGTGCCAGCCGGGCATACAATCAGCCCCAGCATTTT.

The chain recombines TRBV6-5 with TRBJ2-5; 7 nucleotides match TRBD2. The trim removed 7 bases at V and 6 bases at J, leaving 14 bases unmatched. Germline V CDR1 and CDR2: MNHEY, SVGAGI. This CDR3 comprises 15 residues. The CDR3 reads CASIPLVGEGKTQYF. The CDR3 DNA reads as TGTGCCAGCATTCCCCTTGTAGGGGAGGGAAAGACCCAGTACTTC.

This rearrangement joins TRBV13 to TRBJ2-1, with a possible D match to TRBD2 (6 bases). V dropped 0 bases and J dropped 5 bases, with 14 bases sitting between them. Germline lookup yields CDR1 PRHDT and CDR2 FYEKMQ (reference sequence). The CDR3 is 16 amino acids. The CDR3 protein is CASSLGLRGLHNEQFF. CDR3 nucleotides: TGTGCCAGCAGCTTAGGCCTTAGGGGACTGCACAATGAGCAGTTCTTC.

The V call is TRBV5-1, the J call TRBJ2-1; D unclear. Germline CDR1 is SGHRS and CDR2 is YFSETQ. The CDR3 covers 14 residues. Trimming took off 2 bases at V and 6 bases at J, with 12 bases between the two ends. The CDR3 DNA reads as TGCGCCAGCAGCTTTTCCAGCCCCTCCAATGAGCAGTTCTTC. It is translated as CASSFSSPSNEQFF.

The chain combines TRBV7-6 with TRBJ2-3, with a weak D call TRBD2 (5 bases). The CDR3 loop spans 15 amino acids. Germline loops: CDR1 SGHVS, CDR2 FNYEAQ. V was cut by 3 bases and J by 3 bases, with 13 bases left in between. Here the CDR3 reads CASSFRGRVTDTQYF. DNA of the CDR3: TGTGCCAGCAGCTTTAGAGGGCGGGTTACAGATACGCAGTATTTT.

V and J are TRBV5-6 and TRBJ1-2; D is unresolved. Germline assignment: CDR1 SGHDT and CDR2 YYEEEE. V lost 4 bases to trimming and J lost 7 bases, with 11 bases between them. This CDR3 spans 12 amino acids. The chain's CDR3 is CASSPSQTGYTF. In DNA form, the CDR3 reads TGTGCCAGCAGCCCGTCCCAGACTGGCTACACCTTC.

In its sample, this clone ranks as medium-sized (0.01 to 0.1%). The J gene is TRBJ1-2, the V gene TRBV15; 8 bases align to TRBD1. The germline CDR1 and CDR2 sequences are LNHNV and YYDKDF (reference sequence). V was pared by 3 bases and J by 6 bases, with 3 bases of the junction left unmatched. The CDR3 sequence is 13 residues long. The CDR3 protein is CATSSRTGNGYTF. The CDR3 nucleotides are TGTGCCACCAGCAGCAGGACAGGGAATGGCTACACCTTC.

V and J are TRBV7-9 and TRBJ2-5, with TRBD2 matching 9 bases. The V and J ends lost 3 bases and 2 bases, in that order; junction bases with no gene match: 7. The CDR3 has 16 amino acids. Germline V lookup: CDR1 SEHNR, CDR2 FQNEAQ (reference sequence). The DNA of the CDR3 is TGTGCCAGCAGCTTGGACTCAAGCGGGGGGCAAGAGACCCAGTACTTC. This sequence encodes CASSLDSSGGQETQYF.

This clone was detected only once. The chain uses TRBV7-9 and TRBJ2-3; 9 bases align to TRBD2. The CDR3 has 17 amino acids. The V gene end was trimmed by 5 bases and the J gene end by 7 bases; junction bases not matched to a gene: 16. In germline, CDR1 is SEHNR, CDR2 FQNEAQ (reference sequence). CDR3 amino acids: CASSLSGAGGPDYTQYF. The CDR3 coding sequence is TGTGCCAGCAGCCTCTCGGGTGCGGGGGGGCCCGACTATACGCAGTATTTT.

By share, this clone ranks as medium-sized. The chain recombines TRBV29-1 with TRBJ1-1; weak D call: TRBD1 (5 bases). The V gene's germline CDR1 is SQVTM and CDR2 ANQGSEA. The CDR3 has 12 amino acids. V was clipped by 6 bases and J by 7 bases, with 15 bases between them. The CDR3 DNA reads as TGCAGCGTCGGCCGGGACGGAAGTGAAGCTTTCTTT. It yields the protein CSVGRDGSEAFF.

This sequence joins TRBV7-6 and TRBJ2-1; 11 positions agree with TRBD2. V lost 4 bases and J lost 7; bases outside the gene matches: 0. The CDR3 totals 13 residues. Germline CDR1 and CDR2: SGHVS and FNYEAQ. The CDR3 here is CASSSSGGNEQFF. Here the CDR3 DNA reads TGTGCCAGCAGCTCTAGCGGGGGGAATGAGCAGTTCTTC.

The genes are TRBV28 and TRBJ1-2, with 7 positions matching TRBD1. V lost 9 bases, J lost 4 bases, and 20 bases stayed unmatched. CDR1 MDHEN and CDR2 SYDVKM come from the germline V gene. The CDR3 length is 17 residues. CDR3 in DNA: TGTGCCAGTTACCTTGCGGGACAGATAAATTATAGCTATGGCTACACCTTC. Protein: CASYLAGQINYSYGYTF.

The chain is built from TRBV27 and TRBJ1-5; D is ambiguous. CDR3 length: 14 residues. V lost 6 bases and J 4 bases, leaving 13 bases between the germline ends. Germline-derived CDR1 and CDR2 are MNHEY and SMNVEV (reference sequence). CDR3 bases: TGTGCCAGCAGCCTCGGGCGAGCTAATCAGCCCCAGCATTTT. Its protein is CASSLGRANQPQHF.

The genes are TRBV5-1 and TRBJ2-3; tentatively, D is TRBD2 (6 bases). CDR1 and CDR2 from the germline V gene are SGHRS and YFSETQ. The CDR3 length is 15 residues. V was shortened by 4 bases and J by 2 bases, with 14 bases between the two germline ends. CDR3 bases: TGCGCCAGCAGCCGCGGGGACTCCTACACAGATACGCAGTATTTT. It specifies CASSRGDSYTDTQYF.

V and J are TRBV7-9 and TRBJ2-7; D perhaps matches TRBD2 (5 bases). The CDR3 totals 15 residues. Germline CDR1 SEHNR, CDR2 FQNEAQ (reference sequence). The ends were cut back, 5 bases at V and 2 bases at J, with 16 bases in the middle. CDR3 DNA: TGTGCCAGCAGCCCAGGAATAGCGATCCCCTACGAGCAGTACTTC. Amino acid sequence: CASSPGIAIPYEQYF.

The chain carries TRBV30 and TRBJ2-1; TRBD1 aligns across 8 bases. V lost 2 bases and J lost 7; bases outside the gene matches: 4. In germline, CDR1 is GTSNPN, CDR2 SVGIG (reference sequence). The CDR3 has 13 residues. This CDR3 reads CAWSQDRVNEQFF. The CDR3, as DNA: TGTGCCTGGAGTCAGGACAGGGTAAATGAGCAGTTCTTC.

In its sample, this clone is medium-sized. The chain is built from TRBV4-2 and TRBJ1-2; possibly TRBD1 for D (5 bases). In germline, CDR1 is LGHNA, CDR2 YNFKEQ. This CDR3 contains 15 residues. Trimming took off 1 base at V and 7 bases at J, with 16 bases between the two ends. The CDR3 here is CASSQGRGTASGYTF. DNA for the CDR3: TGTGCCAGCAGCCAAGGGAGAGGGACCGCCTCTGGCTACACCTTC.

The chain uses TRBV4-1 and TRBJ1-5, with D unresolved. Trimming cost V 4 bases and J 7 bases, with 14 bases left between them. CDR1 MGHRA and CDR2 YSYEKL come from the germline V gene. This CDR3 spans 14 amino acids. CDR3 sequence reads: CASSLTTGAQPQHF. The CDR3 DNA reads TGCGCCAGCAGCCTAACGACGGGAGCGCAGCCCCAGCATTTT.

V and J are TRBV5-1 and TRBJ1-1, with 9 bases identical to TRBD1. The germline V gene has CDR1 SGHRS and CDR2 YFSETQ. V shed 1 base, J shed 1 base, and the junction held 5 bases outside the gene matches. This CDR3 has 16 residues. The CDR3 DNA reads as TGCGCCAGCAGCTTGATAGGACAGGGGAAGAACACTGAAGCTTTCTTT. This gives the protein CASSLIGQGKNTEAFF.

V and J are TRBV2 and TRBJ1-4; 11 bases are shared with TRBD1. Germline loops: CDR1 SNHLY, CDR2 FYNNEI. The CDR3 loop spans 13 amino acids. Trimming at V came to 6 bases and at J to 7 bases, leaving 1 base not matched to a gene. In DNA form, the CDR3 reads TGTGCCAGCAGGGGACAGGGGGTTGAAAAACTGTTTTTT. Its protein product is CASRGQGVEKLFF.

The rearrangement joins TRBV27 to TRBJ2-1; 8 bases line up with TRBD2. V was pared by 4 bases and J by 4 bases, with 3 bases of the junction left unmatched. The germline gives CDR1 MNHEY, CDR2 SMNVEV (reference sequence). The CDR3 has 14 amino acids. The chain's CDR3 is CASSSLAGYNEQFF. The CDR3 DNA reads TGTGCCAGCAGTTCCCTAGCGGGTTACAATGAGCAGTTCTTC.

The count of this clone is one. V and J are TRBV27 and TRBJ2-4; a possible D gene is TRBD1 (5 bases). The CDR3 has 12 amino acids. V lost 8 bases, J lost 7 bases, and 12 bases lay in between. The germline V gene encodes CDR1 MNHEY and CDR2 SMNVEV (reference sequence). The CDR3 reads CASGRVGNIQYF. The CDR3 nucleotides read TGTGCCAGCGGCAGGGTTGGTAACATTCAGTACTTC.

The chain carries TRBV2 and TRBJ2-2; TRBD2 agrees at 10 bases. The CDR3 has 19 amino acids. V was pared by 2 bases and J by 3 bases, with 12 bases of the junction left unmatched. Germline V gene data show CDR1 as SNHLY and CDR2 as FYNNEI. CDR3: CASSEMRASGGRYTGELFF. CDR3 bases: TGTGCCAGCAGTGAAATGCGGGCTAGCGGGGGCCGCTACACCGGGGAGCTGTTTTTT.

In its sample, this clone was seen once. Other nucleotide sequences in the sample specify the same CDR3. V and J are TRBV4-1 and TRBJ2-2; 10 positions agree with TRBD2. Germline V gene sequence: CDR1 MGHRA, CDR2 YSYEKL. Trimming removed 2 bases from V and 2 bases from J; junction bases left unmatched: 2. The length of the CDR3 is 16 residues. The CDR3 region is CASSQRTSGNTGELFF. CDR3 nucleotides: TGCGCCAGCAGCCAACGGACTAGCGGAAACACCGGGGAGCTGTTTTTT.

The chain combines TRBV7-3 with TRBJ2-2; possibly TRBD1 for D (6 bases). Deletions cut 10 bases from V and 4 bases from J, with 16 bases between. Germline loops: CDR1 SGHTA, CDR2 FQGTGA. The CDR3 consists of 14 residues. DNA of the CDR3: TGTGCCAACCAGACAGGAGCCTGCACCGGGGAGCTGTTTTTT. Amino acids: CANQTGACTGELFF.

The J gene is TRBJ2-1, the V gene TRBV11-2; D is possibly TRBD2 (5 bases). The CDR3 is 16 amino acids. Trimming cost V 5 bases and J 4 bases, with 18 bases left between them. CDR1 SGHAT and CDR2 FQNNGV come from the germline V gene. The CDR3 nucleotides read TGTGCCAGCAGCCCCGACTTCGGGGAACTATACAATGAGCAGTTCTTC. It codes for CASSPDFGELYNEQFF.